Following are 16 T cell receptor beta chains from one sample sequenced in a study of blood T cell repertoires in COVID-19. The assay was immunoSEQ multiplex PCR, and TCRdb's table has in-frame clones only and misses some. In the table there are 95,000 to 110,000 clones, roughly nine tenths of which are singletons. Sequenced input: peripheral blood. The receptors come from a human donor in a cohort sampled during active COVID-19.

This rearrangement joins TRBV28 to TRBJ2-2, with D tentatively TRBD1 (5 bases). V gave up 7 bases and J gave up 3 bases, with 12 bases separating them. CDR3 length: 14 amino acids. The germline V gene has CDR1 MDHEN and CDR2 SYDVKM. In nucleotides, the CDR3 is TGTGCCAGCAACCCTCAGGGATACACCGGGGAGCTGTTTTTT. Translating it yields CASNPQGYTGELFF.

This clone has only a few counts. The chain carries TRBV5-4 and TRBJ1-2; D is uncertain. Germline V gene data show CDR1 as SGHNT and CDR2 as YYREEE (reference sequence). Deletions cut 1 base from V and 7 bases from J, with 26 bases between. CDR3 length: 18 amino acids. The CDR3 nucleotides read TGTGCCAGCAGCTTGCCCGAGGCCTTTGGACGGGCAGGAGGTGGCTACACCTTC. Its translation: CASSLPEAFGRAGGGYTF.

V gene TRBV5-1 combines with J gene TRBJ2-7; D not resolved. V was pared by 4 bases and J by 5 bases, with 10 bases between. From germline, CDR1 is SGHRS and CDR2 YFSETQ. This CDR3 has 12 residues. CDR3 nucleotide sequence: TGCGCCAGCAGCCGAGGAAGCGACGAGCAGTACTTC. It codes for CASSRGSDEQYF.

The rearrangement uses TRBV28 and TRBJ2-1, with 7 bases lining up with TRBD1. The CDR3 covers 14 residues. V gave up 6 bases and J gave up 2 bases; unmatched junction bases: 4. CDR1 and CDR2 (germline): MDHEN, SYDVKM. The chain's CDR3 is CASRLGTAYNEQFF. CDR3 DNA: TGTGCCAGCAGACTCGGGACAGCCTACAATGAGCAGTTCTTC.

This sequence joins TRBV27 and TRBJ1-2; 7 bases are a match to TRBD1. The CDR3 has 16 amino acids. The ends lost 0 bases at V and 5 bases at J; junction bases unmatched: 9. Germline lookup yields CDR1 MNHEY and CDR2 SMNVEV (reference sequence). The DNA of the CDR3 is TGTGCCAGCAGTTTATCGGTAGGGGACAGTATTTATGGCTACACCTTC. Its protein product is CASSLSVGDSIYGYTF.

V and J are TRBV6-2 or TRBV6-3 and TRBJ2-1; D gene unclear. The CDR3 length is 13 residues. V gave up 2 bases and J gave up 4 bases, with 6 bases separating them. CDR1 and CDR2 from the germline V gene are MNHEY and SVGEGT. CDR3 DNA: TGTGCCAGCAGTTACGGCGGTTACAATGAGCAGTTCTTC. Amino acid sequence: CASSYGGYNEQFF.

CDR3: CASSSDRPYEQYF. The CDR3 nucleotides read TGTGCCAGCAGTTCTGACAGACCCTACGAGCAGTACTTC. The chain links TRBV6-2 or TRBV6-3 to TRBJ2-7; TRBD1 is a possible D gene (5 bases). Germline V gives CDR1 MNHEY, CDR2 SVGEGT. The CDR3 length is 13 residues. The V gene lost 4 bases and the J gene lost 2 bases, with 9 bases spanning the gap.

The chain has TRBV9 and TRBJ1-3; a possible D gene is TRBD1 (5 bases). The V and J ends lost 7 bases and 0 bases respectively, with 11 bases between them. The CDR3 has 14 residues. Germline-derived CDR1 and CDR2 are SGDLS and YYNGEE. The CDR3 loop is CASGRGISGNTIYF. CDR3 nucleotides: TGTGCCAGCGGGAGGGGAATCTCTGGAAACACCATATATTTT.

CDR3: CASIAGPNTGELFF. CDR3 nucleotide sequence: TGTGCCAGTATAGCGGGGCCGAACACCGGGGAGCTGTTTTTT. This chain links TRBV28 with TRBJ2-2, with TRBD2 matching over 8 bases. Germline V gene lookup returns CDR1 MDHEN and CDR2 SYDVKM. The trim removed 9 bases at V and 0 bases at J, leaving 3 bases unmatched. There are 14 residues in the CDR3.

This clone appeared once. The chain has TRBV7-8 and TRBJ2-3; D not resolved. The CDR3 loop spans 12 amino acids. CDR1 SGHVS and CDR2 FQNEAQ come from the germline V gene. V was cut by 2 bases and J by 3 bases, with 3 bases left in between. The CDR3 protein is CASSLYTDTQYF. CDR3 DNA: TGTGCCAGCAGCTTATATACAGATACGCAGTATTTT. The entire variable domain, with the rest obtained from reference TRBV7-8 and TRBJ2-3, is as follows: GAGVSQSPRYKVAKRGQDVALRCDPISGHVSLFWYQQALGQGPEFLTYFQNEAQLDKSGLPSDRFFAERPEGSVSTLKIQRTQQEDSAVYLCASSLYTDTQYFGPGTRLTVL.

V is TRBV7-3 and J is TRBJ2-3; 13 bases map to TRBD2. J lost 3 bases, V lost 5 bases, and 8 bases had no gene match. CDR1 is SGHTA, CDR2 FQGTGA, per germline. The CDR3 runs 17 residues. The CDR3 region is CASSLKSLAGGTDTQYF. The CDR3 DNA reads TGTGCCAGCAGCCTTAAGTCACTAGCGGGGGGGACAGATACGCAGTATTTT.

The sample holds a few counts of this clone. One end of the junction does not line up with germline, which may come from a read error. The V gene is TRBV9, the J gene TRBJ1-6; D call uncertain. CDR3 size: 14 residues. CDR1 and CDR2 (germline): SGDLS, YYNGEE. CDR3 in DNA: TGTGCCAGCAGCGTCGAGAGGAATAACTCACCCCTCCACTTT. Protein: CASSVERNNSPLHF.

The chain has TRBV28 and TRBJ2-7; a weak D match, TRBD2 (6 bases). Germline V gene lookup returns CDR1 MDHEN and CDR2 SYDVKM. The CDR3 is made up of 13 amino acids. Trimming cost V 5 bases and J 5 bases, with 13 bases left between them. For the CDR3, the DNA is TGTGCCAGCAGTCGGCCCGGGGGAAACGAGCAGTACTTC. Residues: CASSRPGGNEQYF.

The gene calls are TRBV6-6 and TRBJ2-3; the D gene is possibly TRBD2 (7 bases). The CDR3 is 15 amino acids. CDR1 is MNHNY, CDR2 SVGAGI, per germline (reference sequence). Trimming shortened V by 7 bases and J by 3 bases, and 17 bases separated the two germline ends. This chain's CDR3 is CASKESGGGTDTQYF. The CDR3 nucleotides read TGTGCCAGCAAGGAATCGGGGGGCGGGACAGATACGCAGTATTTT.

V usage is TRBV7-2 and J usage is TRBJ2-7; no clear D. In germline, CDR1 is SGHTA, CDR2 FQGNSA. The CDR3 extends over 12 amino acids. V gave up 3 bases and J gave up 6 bases, with 9 bases separating them. The CDR3, as DNA: TGTGCCAGCAGCTTTGGCATTTCCGAGCAGTACTTC. Encoded protein: CASSFGISEQYF.

V usage is TRBV7-6 and J usage is TRBJ1-1; 9 bases are shared with TRBD1. This CDR3 contains 15 residues. The V segment lost 1 base and the J segment 3 bases; nucleotides outside the gene matches: 3. Germline V gene data show CDR1 as SGHVS and CDR2 as FNYEAQ. CDR3 nucleotides: TGTGCCAGCAGCTTAGTGGGACAGGGCGACACTGAAGCTTTCTTT. It encodes CASSLVGQGDTEAFF. Combining the CDR3 with reference TRBV7-6 and TRBJ1-1 gives the whole variable domain GAGVSQSPRYKVTKRGQDVALRCDPISGHVSLYWYRQALGQGPEFLTYFNYEAQQDKSGLPNDRFSAERPEGSISTLTIQRTEQRDSAMYRCASSLVGQGDTEAFFGQGTRLTVV.